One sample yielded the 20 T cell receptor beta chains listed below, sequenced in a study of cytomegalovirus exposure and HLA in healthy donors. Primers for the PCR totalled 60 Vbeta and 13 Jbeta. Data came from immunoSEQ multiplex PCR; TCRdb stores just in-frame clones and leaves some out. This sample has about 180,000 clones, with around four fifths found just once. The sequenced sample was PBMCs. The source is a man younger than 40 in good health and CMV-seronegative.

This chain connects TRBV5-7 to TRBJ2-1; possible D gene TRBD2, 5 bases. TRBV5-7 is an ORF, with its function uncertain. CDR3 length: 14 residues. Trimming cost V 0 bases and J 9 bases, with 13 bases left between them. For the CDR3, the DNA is TGTGCCAGCAGCTTGGGGGTCACACGGGGTGAGCAGTTCTTC. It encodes CASSLGVTRGEQFF.

CDR3 amino acids: CASSIAGTTYF. CDR3 bases: TGTGCCAGTAGTATTGCAGGGACTACCTACTTC. The rearrangement uses TRBV19 and TRBJ2-7, with 7 bases aligning to TRBD2. CDR1 and CDR2 from the germline V gene are LNHDA and SQIVND (reference sequence). CDR3 length: 11 amino acids. V trimming: 3 bases; J trimming: 13 bases; junction bases outside the gene matches: 6. Variable domain in full (rest from reference TRBV19 and TRBJ2-7): DGGITQSPKYLFRKEGQNVTLSCEQNLNHDAMYWYRQDPGQGLRLIYYSQIVNDFQKGDIAEGYSVSREKKESFPLTVTSAQKNPTAFYLCASSIAGTTYFGPGTRLTVT.

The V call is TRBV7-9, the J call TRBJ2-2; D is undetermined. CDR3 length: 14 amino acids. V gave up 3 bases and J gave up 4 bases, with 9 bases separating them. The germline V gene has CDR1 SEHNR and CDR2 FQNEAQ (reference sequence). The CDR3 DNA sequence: TGTGCCAGCAGCTTCGACTCTATCACCGGGGAGCTGTTTTTT. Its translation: CASSFDSITGELFF.

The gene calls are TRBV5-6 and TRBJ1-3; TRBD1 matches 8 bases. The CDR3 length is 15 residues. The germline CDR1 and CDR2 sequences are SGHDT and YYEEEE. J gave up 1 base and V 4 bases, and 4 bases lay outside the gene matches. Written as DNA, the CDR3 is TGTGCCAGCAGCCGTACAGGGGGATCTGGAAACACCATATATTTT. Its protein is CASSRTGGSGNTIYF.

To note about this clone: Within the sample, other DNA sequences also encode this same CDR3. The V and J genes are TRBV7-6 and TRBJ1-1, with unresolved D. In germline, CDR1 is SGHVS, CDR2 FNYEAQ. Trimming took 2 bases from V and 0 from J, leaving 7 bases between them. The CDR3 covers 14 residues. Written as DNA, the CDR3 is TGTGCCAGCAGCTTATCTGCAGTGAACACTGAAGCTTTCTTT. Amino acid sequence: CASSLSAVNTEAFF.

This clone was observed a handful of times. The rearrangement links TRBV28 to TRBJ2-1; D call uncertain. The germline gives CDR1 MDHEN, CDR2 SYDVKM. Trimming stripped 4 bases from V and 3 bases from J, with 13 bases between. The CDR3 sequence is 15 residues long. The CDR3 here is CASSSPPESYNEQFF. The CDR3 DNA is TGTGCCAGCAGTTCCCCGCCTGAGAGCTACAATGAGCAGTTCTTC.

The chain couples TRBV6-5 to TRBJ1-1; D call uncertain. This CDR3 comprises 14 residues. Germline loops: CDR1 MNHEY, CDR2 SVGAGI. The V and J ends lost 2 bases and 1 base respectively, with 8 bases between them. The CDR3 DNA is TGTGCCAGCAGTTACCAACGGGAGAACACTGAAGCTTTCTTT. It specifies CASSYQRENTEAFF.

The CDR3 sequence: CDQHRGGYEQYF. CDR3 nucleotide sequence: TGTGACCAACATAGAGGGGGCTACGAGCAGTACTTC. The V and J genes are TRBV2 and TRBJ2-7; D possibly corresponds to TRBD1 (6 bases). Germline V gives CDR1 SNHLY, CDR2 FYNNEI. The CDR3 is made up of 12 amino acids.

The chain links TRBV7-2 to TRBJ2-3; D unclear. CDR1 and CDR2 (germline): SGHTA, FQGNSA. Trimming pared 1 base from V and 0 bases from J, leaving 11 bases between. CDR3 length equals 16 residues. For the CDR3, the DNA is TGTGCCAGCAGCTTAGGGCAGACTCCTAGCACAGATACGCAGTATTTT. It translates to CASSLGQTPSTDTQYF. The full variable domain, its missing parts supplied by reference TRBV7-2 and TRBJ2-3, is GAGVSQSPSNKVTEKGKDVELRCDPISGHTALYWYRQSLGQGLEFLIYFQGNSAPDKSGLPSDRFSAERTGGSVSTLTIQRTQQEDSAVYLCASSLGQTPSTDTQYFGPGTRLTVL.

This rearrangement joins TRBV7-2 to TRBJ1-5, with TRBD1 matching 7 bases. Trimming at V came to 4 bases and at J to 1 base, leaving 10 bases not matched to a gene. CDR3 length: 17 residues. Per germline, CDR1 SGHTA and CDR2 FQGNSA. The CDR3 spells CASSSARDRRSNQPQHF. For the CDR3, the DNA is TGTGCCAGCAGCTCCGCCAGGGACAGAAGGAGCAATCAGCCCCAGCATTTT.

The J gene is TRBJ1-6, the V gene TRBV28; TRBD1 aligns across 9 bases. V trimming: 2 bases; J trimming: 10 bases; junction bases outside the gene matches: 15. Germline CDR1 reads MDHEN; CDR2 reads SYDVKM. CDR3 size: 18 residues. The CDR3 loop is CASSLTGIGQGRRSPLHF. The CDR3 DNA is TGTGCCAGCAGTTTAACCGGAATCGGACAGGGGAGGAGATCACCCCTCCACTTT.

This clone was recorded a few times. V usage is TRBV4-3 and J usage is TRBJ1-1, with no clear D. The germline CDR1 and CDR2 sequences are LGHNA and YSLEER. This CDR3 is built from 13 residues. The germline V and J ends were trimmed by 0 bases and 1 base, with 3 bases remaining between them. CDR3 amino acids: CASSQEQNTEAFF. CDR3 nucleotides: TGCGCCAGCAGCCAAGAACAGAACACTGAAGCTTTCTTT.

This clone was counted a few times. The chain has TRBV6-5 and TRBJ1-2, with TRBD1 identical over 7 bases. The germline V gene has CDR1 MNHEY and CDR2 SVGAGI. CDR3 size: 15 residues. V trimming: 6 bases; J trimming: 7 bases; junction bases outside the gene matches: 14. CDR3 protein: CASSRSTGVSGGYTF. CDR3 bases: TGTGCCAGCAGCCGAAGTACAGGGGTCTCTGGTGGCTACACCTTC.

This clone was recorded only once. The CDR3 sequence: CASSLTSGENIQYF. The CDR3 DNA reads TGTGCCAGCAGCTTAACTAGCGGGGAAAACATTCAGTACTTC. V is TRBV5-4 and J is TRBJ2-4; TRBD2 matches at 10 bases. With V trimmed by 2 bases and J by 5 bases, 1 base remained unmatched. Germline-derived CDR1 and CDR2 are SGHNT and YYREEE (reference sequence). This CDR3 comprises 14 residues.

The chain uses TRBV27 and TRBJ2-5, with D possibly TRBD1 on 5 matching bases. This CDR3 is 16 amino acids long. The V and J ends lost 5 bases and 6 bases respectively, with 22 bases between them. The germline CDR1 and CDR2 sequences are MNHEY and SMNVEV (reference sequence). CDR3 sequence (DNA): TGTGCCAGCAGTCCTTCCGTGGGGCTCCAAGGAAAGACCCAGTACTTC. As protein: CASSPSVGLQGKTQYF.

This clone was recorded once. CDR3 coding DNA: TGTGCCAGCAGCGCGGGACAGGGCCCTTTCTACGAGCAGTACTTC. It encodes CASSAGQGPFYEQYF. The chain is built from TRBV9 and TRBJ2-7; TRBD1 agrees at 9 bases. CDR3 size: 15 residues. Germline-derived CDR1 and CDR2 are SGDLS and YYNGEE. V trimming: 3 bases; J trimming: 3 bases; junction bases outside the gene matches: 7. Drawing the rest from reference TRBV9 and TRBJ2-7, the complete variable domain is DSGVTQTPKHLITATGQRVTLRCSPRSGDLSVYWYQQSLDQGLQFLIQYYNGEERAKGNILERFSAQQFPDLHSELNLSSLELGDSALYFCASSAGQGPFYEQYFGPGTRLTVT.

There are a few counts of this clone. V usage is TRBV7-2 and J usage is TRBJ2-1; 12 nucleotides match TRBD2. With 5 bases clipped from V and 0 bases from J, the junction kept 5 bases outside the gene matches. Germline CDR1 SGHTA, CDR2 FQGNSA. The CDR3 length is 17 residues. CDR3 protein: CASSPRTSGTSYNEQFF. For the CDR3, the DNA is TGTGCCAGCAGCCCCCGGACTAGCGGGACCTCCTACAATGAGCAGTTCTTC.

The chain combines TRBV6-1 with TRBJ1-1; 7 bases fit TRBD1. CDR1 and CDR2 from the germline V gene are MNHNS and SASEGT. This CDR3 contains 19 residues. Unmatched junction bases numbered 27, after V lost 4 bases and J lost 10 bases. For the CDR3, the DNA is TGTGCCAGCAGTGGGGTACAGGGGCAAATAACACTGAAGACGGAAGGAGCTTTCTTT. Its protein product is CASSGVQGQITLKTEGAFF.

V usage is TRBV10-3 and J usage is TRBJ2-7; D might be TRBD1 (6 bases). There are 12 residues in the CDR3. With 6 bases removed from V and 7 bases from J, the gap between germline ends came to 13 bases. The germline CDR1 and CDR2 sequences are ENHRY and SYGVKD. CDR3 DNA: TGTGCCATCAGCAACAAAAGGGGGGAGCAGTACTTC. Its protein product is CAISNKRGEQYF.

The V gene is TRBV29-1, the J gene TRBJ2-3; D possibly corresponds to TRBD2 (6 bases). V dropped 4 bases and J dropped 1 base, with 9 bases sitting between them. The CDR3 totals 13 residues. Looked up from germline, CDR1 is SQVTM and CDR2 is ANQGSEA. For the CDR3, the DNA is TGCAGCGTTGTCCGCGGGGGCACAGATACGCAGTATTTT. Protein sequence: CSVVRGGTDTQYF.